The next 28 T cell receptor beta chains were all read from a single sample in a study of cytomegalovirus exposure and HLA in healthy donors. PCR employed 60 Vbeta and 13 Jbeta primers. TCRdb keeps only in-frame clones here, not all; method: immunoSEQ multiplex PCR. The top ten hold 2% to 2.5% of the sample, which has 150,000 to 200,000 clones, over 60% seen once. The specimen sequenced was PBMCs. All receptors come from a woman aged 45-65 years in good health and CMV-seronegative.

The rearrangement joins TRBV19 to TRBJ2-2; perhaps TRBD2 as D (6 bases). Germline V gene data show CDR1 as LNHDA and CDR2 as SQIVND (reference sequence). The CDR3 contains 14 residues. V gave up 10 bases and J gave up 1 base, with 13 bases separating them. Here the CDR3 reads CATYSTRNTGELFF. Here the CDR3 DNA reads TGTGCCACCTATTCGACTAGGAACACCGGGGAGCTGTTTTTT.

This clone was recorded only once. The V gene is TRBV7-2, the J gene TRBJ2-2; TRBD1 aligns across 7 bases. V lost 5 bases, J lost 1 base, and 10 bases stayed unmatched. Germline CDR1 reads SGHTA; CDR2 reads FQGNSA. This CDR3 contains 17 residues. The CDR3 DNA sequence: TGTGCCAGCAGCATCCCGACAGGGAAGGGGAACACCGGGGAGCTGTTTTTT. Translated: CASSIPTGKGNTGELFF.

V gene TRBV7-9 combines with J gene TRBJ2-3; D unresolved. V was pared by 10 bases and J by 5 bases, with 10 bases between. The CDR3 contains 11 residues. Germline lookup yields CDR1 SEHNR and CDR2 FQNEAQ (reference sequence). The CDR3 DNA reads as TGTGCCACCTTGACTGGAGATACGCAGTATTTT. Translated: CATLTGDTQYF.

V and J are TRBV7-2 and TRBJ1-3; D remains unclear. V shed 3 bases and J shed 0 bases, with 3 bases lying between them. CDR1 SGHTA and CDR2 FQGNSA come from the germline V gene. This CDR3 is 13 amino acids long. This CDR3 is CASSFGSGNTIYF. CDR3 sequence (DNA): TGTGCCAGCAGCTTCGGCTCTGGAAACACCATATATTTT.

This sequence joins TRBV4-1 and TRBJ2-1; 10 positions agree with TRBD2. Germline CDR1 and CDR2: MGHRA and YSYEKL. With V trimmed by 2 bases and J by 4 bases, 11 bases remained unmatched. This CDR3 is built from 18 residues. This CDR3 reads CASSQQDLAGGIYNEQFF. The DNA of the CDR3 is TGCGCCAGCAGCCAACAGGACTTAGCGGGAGGAATATACAATGAGCAGTTCTTC.

The chain's CDR3 is CSVDGRVTGELFF. CDR3 DNA sequence: TGCAGCGTTGACGGGAGGGTCACCGGGGAGCTGTTTTTT. This chain uses TRBV29-1 with TRBJ2-2; TRBD2 matches 8 bases. CDR1 is SQVTM and CDR2 is ANQGSEA in the germline V gene. With V trimmed by 3 bases and J by 4 bases, 1 base remained unmatched. The CDR3 has 13 amino acids.

The sample holds a few counts of this clone. The chain has TRBV13 and TRBJ2-7; D ambiguous. Deletions cut 0 bases from V and 6 bases from J, with 6 bases between. Germline V CDR1 and CDR2: PRHDT, FYEKMQ (reference sequence). This CDR3 comprises 12 residues. CDR3 loop: CASSLGQAEQYF. CDR3 in DNA: TGTGCCAGCAGCTTAGGCCAAGCCGAGCAGTACTTC.

This clone has just one count. The chain is built from TRBV28 and TRBJ1-1; D is unclear. Trimming left V 5 bases short and J 7 bases short, with 17 bases between. The CDR3 length is 14 residues. Germline V gene sequence: CDR1 MDHEN, CDR2 SYDVKM. CDR3 sequence: CASSQRGRLDEAFF. For the CDR3, the DNA is TGTGCCAGCAGTCAAAGAGGGAGACTAGATGAAGCTTTCTTT.

This rearrangement joins TRBV6-5 to TRBJ2-7; 10 bases line up with TRBD1. After removal of 11 bases from V and 2 bases from J, the junction contained 9 bases not matched to a gene. CDR3 size: 14 residues. Germline loops: CDR1 MNHEY, CDR2 SVGAGI. Here the CDR3 DNA reads TGTGCCGCTTGGGACAGGGGAAATACCTACGAGCAGTACTTC. This translates into CAAWDRGNTYEQYF.

The gene calls are TRBV5-1 and TRBJ2-5, with TRBD1 matching 9 bases. The DNA end is a closer match to TRBJ2-7, so the J assignment may be wrong. The length of the CDR3 is 16 residues. Germline V gives CDR1 SGHRS, CDR2 YFSETQ. The CDR3 region has the DNA TGCGCCAGCAGCTTGTTCGGGACAGGGACTTCCCTCGAGCAGTACTTC. Protein sequence: CASSLFGTGTSLEQYF.

This clone has just one count. The chain uses TRBV14 and TRBJ2-7; D not resolved. Germline CDR1 reads SGHDN; CDR2 reads FVKESK. V was clipped by 8 bases and J by 3 bases, with 11 bases between them. The CDR3 runs 12 residues. CDR3 sequence: CASGVSFYEQYF. The CDR3 region has the DNA TGTGCCAGCGGAGTGAGTTTCTACGAGCAGTACTTC.

The chain links TRBV11-2 to TRBJ2-7, with a weak D call TRBD2 (6 bases). The CDR3 covers 13 residues. The germline V gene encodes CDR1 SGHAT and CDR2 FQNNGV. V was cut by 3 bases and J by 5 bases, with 11 bases left in between. The CDR3 bases are TGTGCCAGCAGCTTTAGCCCGGGGGACGAGCAGTACTTC. Its translation: CASSFSPGDEQYF.

This chain uses TRBV4-3 with TRBJ1-2, with 9 bases lining up with TRBD1. Trimming removed 5 bases from V and 1 base from J; junction bases left unmatched: 5. The germline V gene encodes CDR1 LGHNA and CDR2 YSLEER. The CDR3 runs to 15 residues. The CDR3 coding sequence is TGCGCCAGCAGCTTGGACAGGGGAAGTAACTATGGCTACACCTTC. Translation: CASSLDRGSNYGYTF.

J is TRBJ2-2 and V is TRBV5-5; 8 bases map to TRBD1. CDR1 and CDR2 from the germline V gene are SGHKS and YYEKEE (reference sequence). The junction had 10 bases not matched to a gene; V was cut back by 3 bases and J by 3 bases. The CDR3 has 17 amino acids. The CDR3 region is CASSSGTGGGHTGELFF. The CDR3, as DNA: TGTGCCAGCAGCTCAGGGACAGGAGGAGGGCACACCGGGGAGCTGTTTTTT.

In this sample, this clone turned up a few times. V usage is TRBV25-1 and J usage is TRBJ2-2, with 7 nucleotides matching TRBD1. Germline assignment: CDR1 MGHDK and CDR2 SYGVNS. The CDR3 length is 17 residues. V trimming: 3 bases; J trimming: 3 bases; junction bases outside the gene matches: 10. The CDR3 DNA sequence: TGTGCCAGCAGTGAGGGCGGGTTACAGGGGTACACCGGGGAGCTGTTTTTT. Encoded protein: CASSEGGLQGYTGELFF.

V usage is TRBV7-9 and J usage is TRBJ1-6; 7 nucleotides match TRBD1. CDR1 is SEHNR, CDR2 FQNEAQ, per germline (reference sequence). The V segment lost 5 bases and the J segment 4 bases; nucleotides outside the gene matches: 8. This CDR3 spans 16 amino acids. The CDR3 coding sequence is TGTGCCAGCAGCCCCCCTCAACAGGGGTATAATTCACCCCTCCACTTT. As protein: CASSPPQQGYNSPLHF. The variable domain in full, completed from reference TRBV7-9 and TRBJ1-6, reads DTGVSQNPRHKITKRGQNVTFRCDPISEHNRLYWYRQTLGQGPEFLTYFQNEAQLEKSRLLSDRFSAERPKGSFSTLEIQRTEQGDSAMYLCASSPPQQGYNSPLHFGNGTRLTVT.

The chain recombines TRBV28 with TRBJ2-7, with 9 bases that match TRBD1. Germline loops: CDR1 MDHEN, CDR2 SYDVKM. Losses at the gene ends were 4 bases for V and 5 bases for J; bases not matched to a gene: 9. The CDR3 has 15 residues. The DNA of the CDR3 is TGTGCCAGCAGTTCCGCCGGGACAGGGCAACACGAGCAGTACTTC. Residues: CASSSAGTGQHEQYF.

J is TRBJ2-1 and V is TRBV19; 8 nucleotides align to TRBD2. V lost 0 bases to trimming and J lost 4 bases; unmatched junction nucleotides: 8. Germline CDR1 and CDR2: LNHDA and SQIVND (reference sequence). This CDR3 has 17 amino acids. Written as DNA, the CDR3 is TGTGCCAGTAGTATAGATCCGGGACTAGTTACTTACAATGAGCAGTTCTTC. Its translation: CASSIDPGLVTYNEQFF.

V gene TRBV27 combines with J gene TRBJ2-7, with 8 nucleotides matching TRBD2. With V trimmed by 0 bases and J by 6 bases, 10 bases remained unmatched. The CDR3 covers 16 residues. The V gene's germline CDR1 is MNHEY and CDR2 SMNVEV (reference sequence). As DNA, the CDR3 is TGTGCCAGCAGTTTATCGAGCGGGGGCAAGTGGACCGAGCAGTACTTC. Its protein is CASSLSSGGKWTEQYF.

This sequence joins TRBV28 and TRBJ1-5; D is uncertain. Germline loops: CDR1 MDHEN, CDR2 SYDVKM. Trimming removed 3 bases from V and 4 bases from J, with 13 bases in between. The CDR3 consists of 15 residues. Here the CDR3 reads CASSFRYRDNQPQHF. CDR3 coding DNA: TGTGCCAGCAGTTTCAGGTACCGGGATAATCAGCCCCAGCATTTT.

The chain uses TRBV6-5 and TRBJ2-2; D possibly corresponds to TRBD1 (6 bases). V was pared by 8 bases and J by 5 bases, with 9 bases between. The V gene's germline CDR1 is MNHEY and CDR2 SVGAGI. The CDR3 has 12 amino acids. CDR3 loop: CASGQKTGELFF. The CDR3 DNA sequence: TGTGCCAGCGGACAGAAAACCGGGGAGCTGTTTTTT.

The rearrangement uses TRBV5-1 and TRBJ2-2; 7 bases are shared with TRBD2. This CDR3 is 15 amino acids long. J lost 0 bases, V lost 5 bases, and 4 bases had no gene match. The germline CDR1 and CDR2 sequences are SGHRS and YFSETQ. The CDR3 sequence is CASRAGVANTGELFF. The CDR3 DNA sequence: TGCGCCAGCAGGGCGGGAGTGGCGAACACCGGGGAGCTGTTTTTT.

The V and J genes are TRBV5-1 and TRBJ2-7; D not certain. V dropped 1 base and J dropped 5 bases, with 7 bases sitting between them. From germline, CDR1 is SGHRS and CDR2 YFSETQ. This CDR3 has 12 amino acids. The CDR3 region has the DNA TGCGCCAGCAGCTTGAGTCCTAACGAGCAGTACTTC. Its protein product is CASSLSPNEQYF. Looking up the rest from reference TRBV5-1 and TRBJ2-7 gives the full variable domain: KAGVTQTPRYLIKTRGQQVTLSCSPISGHRSVSWYQQTPGQGLQFLFEYFSETQRNKGNFPGRFSGRQFSNSRSEMNVSTLELGDSALYLCASSLSPNEQYFGPGTRLTVT.

The chain combines TRBV29-1 with TRBJ2-7; possibly TRBD2 for D (5 bases). Deletions cut 4 bases from V and 5 bases from J, with 12 bases between. Germline CDR1 reads SQVTM; CDR2 reads ANQGSEA. The CDR3 runs 12 residues. CDR3 bases: TGCAGCGTTGTTCTCCTCGGGGACGAGCAGTACTTC. Translation: CSVVLLGDEQYF.

This clone was picked up a small number of times. The chain is built from TRBV18 and TRBJ1-1; no definite D call. Trimming cost V 3 bases and J 1 base, with 9 bases left between them. The length of the CDR3 is 14 residues. Germline loops: CDR1 KGHSH, CDR2 LQKENI. The CDR3 nucleotides are TGTGCCAGCTCACCCTTCACAAAGAACACTGAAGCTTTCTTT. This gives the protein CASSPFTKNTEAFF.

This rearrangement joins TRBV14 to TRBJ1-1; tentatively, D is TRBD1 (6 bases). V was pared by 3 bases and J by 1 base, with 15 bases between. This CDR3 has 16 amino acids. Germline assignment: CDR1 SGHDN and CDR2 FVKESK. The CDR3 reads CASSQLGGAANTEAFF. The CDR3 DNA follows: TGTGCCAGCAGCCAGTTGGGGGGGGCGGCGAACACTGAAGCTTTCTTT.

This clone was counted once. The chain links TRBV5-1 to TRBJ1-2; 7 bases are shared with TRBD1. The CDR3 length is 14 residues. The V segment lost 0 bases and the J segment 7 bases; nucleotides outside the gene matches: 6. Germline V gives CDR1 SGHRS, CDR2 YFSETQ. CDR3 DNA: TGCGCCAGCAGCTTGGCCCAGGGGGGACGTGGCTACACCTTC. Translated, it gives CASSLAQGGRGYTF.

V usage is TRBV11-3 and J usage is TRBJ2-7; TRBD1 agrees at 10 bases. The CDR3 has 15 amino acids. Losses at the gene ends were 4 bases for V and 5 bases for J; bases not matched to a gene: 8. Germline V gene data show CDR1 as SGHNT and CDR2 as YENEEA. As DNA, the CDR3 is TGTGCCAGCAGCTCAGAACCGGGACAGGGGAACGAGCAGTACTTC. Translated: CASSSEPGQGNEQYF. Filled out from reference TRBV11-3 and TRBJ2-7, the complete variable domain reads EAGVVQSPRYKIIEKKQPVAFWCNPISGHNTLYWYLQNLGQGPELLIRYENEEAVDDSQLPKDRFSAERLKGVDSTLKIQPAELGDSAVYLCASSSEPGQGNEQYFGPGTRLTVT.